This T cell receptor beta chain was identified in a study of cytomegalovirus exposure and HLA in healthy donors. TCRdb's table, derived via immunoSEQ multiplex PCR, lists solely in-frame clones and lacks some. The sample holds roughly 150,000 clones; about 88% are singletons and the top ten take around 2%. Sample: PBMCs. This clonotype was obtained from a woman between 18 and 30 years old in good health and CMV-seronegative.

The CDR3 region is CASTGGGGIRYGYTF. Here the CDR3 DNA reads TGTGCCAGCACAGGGGGCGGCGGTATTAGGTATGGCTACACCTTC. The gene calls are TRBV2 and TRBJ1-2; TRBD1 agrees at 8 bases. Germline loops: CDR1 SNHLY, CDR2 FYNNEI. This CDR3 comprises 15 residues. The trim removed 7 bases at V and 5 bases at J, leaving 12 bases unmatched.